The TCR beta chain described here comes from a study of early T cells in non-severe SARS-CoV-2 infection. About the study: Alpha and beta chains were unpaired, from unsorted whole-blood bulk RNA. General observations from the study: Reliance on VDJdb matching favored anti-spike CD8 responses; private and CD4 specificities were missed.

Unique molecular identifiers were added to individual cDNA molecules. In TCRdb, the 5' RACE reads were re-called with MiXCR into one record per CDR3 protein. This sample has 45,000 or so distinct CDR3 sequences, with 5.5% to 6.5% found just once. This clonotype was detected many times. Its antigen is still unknown. V lost 5 bases, J lost 2 bases, and 9 bases stayed unmatched. CDR3 length equals 16 residues. The source of this sequence is an adult who was a healthcare worker with PCR-confirmed SARS-CoV-2 infection or an uninfected control (not recorded which). The material sequenced was whole blood. The V gene is TRBV12-3 or TRBV12-4, the J gene TRBJ2-7, with 10 nucleotides matching TRBD1. The CDR3 DNA follows: TGTGCCAGCAGTCCCGCTCCGGGACAGGGGCCCTACGAGCAGTACTTC. Residues: CASSPAPGQGPYEQYF.